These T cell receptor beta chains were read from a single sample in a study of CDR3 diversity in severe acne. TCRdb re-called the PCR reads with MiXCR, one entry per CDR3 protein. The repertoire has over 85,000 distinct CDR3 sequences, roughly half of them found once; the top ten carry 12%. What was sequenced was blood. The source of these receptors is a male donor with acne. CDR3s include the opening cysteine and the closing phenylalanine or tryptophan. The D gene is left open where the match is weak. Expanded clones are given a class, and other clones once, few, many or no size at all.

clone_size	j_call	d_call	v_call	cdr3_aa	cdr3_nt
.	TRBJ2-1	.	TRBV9	CASSVGSGERGLRGSSYNEQFF	TGTGCCAGCAGCGTAGGGTCGGGGGAGAGGGGGTTAAGGGGTAGCTCCTACAATGAGCAGTTCTTC
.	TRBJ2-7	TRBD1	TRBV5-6	CASSLVGTGGHEQYF	TGTGCCAGCAGCTTGGTGGGGACAGGGGGCCACGAGCAGTACTTC
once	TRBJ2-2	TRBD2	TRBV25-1	CASSELASGINTGELFF	TGTGCCAGCAGTGAATTGGCTAGCGGGATCAACACCGGGGAGCTGTTTTTT
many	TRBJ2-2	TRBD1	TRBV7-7	CASSPGGYTGELFF	TGTGCTAGCAGTCCAGGGGGCTACACCGGGGAGCTGTTTTTT
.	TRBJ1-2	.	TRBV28	CASSFTGGRKYGYTF	TGTGCCAGCAGTTTTACCGGGGGCAGAAAATATGGCTACACCTTC
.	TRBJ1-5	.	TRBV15	CATQKGPEGWQPQHF	TGTGCCACCCAAAAAGGGCCAGAAGGGTGGCAGCCCCAGCATTTT
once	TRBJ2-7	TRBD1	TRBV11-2	CASSFPRDRQYF	TGTGCCAGCAGCTTTCCCCGGGACAGGCAGTACTTC
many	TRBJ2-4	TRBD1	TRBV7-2	CASSSGQGKYF	TGTGCCAGCAGCTCGGGACAGGGGAAGTACTTC
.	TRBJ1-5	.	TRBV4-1	CASSQGGGRGQPQHF	TGCGCCAGCAGCCAAGGGGGGGGTCGGGGTCAGCCCCAGCATTTT
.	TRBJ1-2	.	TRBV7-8	CASSFMPISTRNYGYTF	TGTGCCAGCAGCTTCATGCCCATATCTACACGAAACTATGGCTACACCTTC
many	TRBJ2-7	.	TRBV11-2	CASSLDRGSYEQYF	TGTGCCAGCAGCTTAGATAGAGGGAGCTACGAGCAGTACTTC
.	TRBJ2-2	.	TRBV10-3	CAAGGGSGELFF	TGTGCCGCAGGAGGGGGTTCCGGGGAGCTGTTTTTT
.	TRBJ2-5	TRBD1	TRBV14	CASSVGGQGLLETQYF	TGTGCCAGCAGCGTAGGTGGACAGGGTCTGTTAGAGACCCAGTACTTC
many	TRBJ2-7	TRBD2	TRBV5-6	CASSAGLSYEQYF	TGTGCCAGCAGCGCGGGACTATCCTACGAGCAGTACTTC
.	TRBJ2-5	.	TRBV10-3	CASSYFRPGQETQYF	TGTGCCAGCAGTTACTTTCGACCGGGACAAGAGACCCAGTACTTC
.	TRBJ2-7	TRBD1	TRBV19	CASSKGTGTVSYEQYF	TGTGCCAGTAGTAAGGGCACCGGGACAGTCTCCTACGAGCAGTACTTC